Listed below are T cell receptor beta chains from one sample, sequenced in a study of blood T cell repertoires in COVID-19. The data were produced by immunoSEQ multiplex PCR, yet TCRdb's version contains in-frame clones alone and is incomplete. The sample has around 8,800 clones, less than 90% seen once; the top ten hold around 9%. The sequenced material came from peripheral blood. These receptor sequences come from a man between 60 and 75 years old with acute or convalescent COVID-19. Both conserved end residues are part of each CDR3. The D gene is left open where the match is weak. The size field is filled for only some rows; it gives once, few, many or a size class.

j_call: TRBJ2-5; clone_size: .; v_call: TRBV11-3; d_call: .; cdr3_aa: CASSLGAGQETQYF; cdr3_nt: TGTGCCAGCAGCTTAGGGGCAGGGCAGGAGACCCAGTACTTC
j_call: TRBJ2-2; clone_size: .; v_call: TRBV27; d_call: .; cdr3_aa: CASSFGGAGGTGELFF; cdr3_nt: TGTGCCAGCAGTTTTGGGGGGGCTGGTGGCACCGGGGAGCTGTTTTTT
j_call: TRBJ1-5; clone_size: once; v_call: TRBV4-2; d_call: TRBD1; cdr3_aa: CASSQVGDSRNQPQHF; cdr3_nt: TGTGCCAGCAGCCAAGTCGGGGACAGTCGCAATCAGCCCCAGCATTTT
j_call: TRBJ1-4; clone_size: .; v_call: TRBV14; d_call: .; cdr3_aa: CASSQDGKGGKLFF; cdr3_nt: TGTGCCAGCAGCCAAGATGGGAAGGGAGGAAAACTGTTTTTT
j_call: TRBJ1-2; clone_size: .; v_call: TRBV12-3/TRBV12-4; d_call: TRBD1; cdr3_aa: CASSRQGSDGYTF; cdr3_nt: TGTGCCAGCAGCAGACAGGGGAGCGATGGCTACACCTTC
j_call: TRBJ2-1; clone_size: .; v_call: TRBV7-2; d_call: TRBD2; cdr3_aa: CASSVKPSGNSYNEQFF; cdr3_nt: TGTGCCAGCAGCGTGAAACCTAGCGGAAACTCCTACAATGAGCAGTTCTTC
j_call: TRBJ2-1; clone_size: .; v_call: TRBV6-5; d_call: .; cdr3_aa: CASSYVKLGNEQFF; cdr3_nt: TGTGCCAGCAGTTACGTGAAACTAGGGAATGAGCAGTTCTTC
j_call: TRBJ2-1; clone_size: .; v_call: TRBV18; d_call: .; cdr3_aa: CASSPPFRTANYNEQFF; cdr3_nt: TGTGCCAGCTCACCACCGTTCCGGACAGCTAATTACAATGAGCAGTTCTTC
j_call: TRBJ2-3; clone_size: .; v_call: TRBV10-1; d_call: .; cdr3_aa: CASSESSVADTDTQYF; cdr3_nt: TGCGCCAGCAGTGAGTCCTCCGTGGCAGACACAGATACGCAGTATTTT
j_call: TRBJ2-7; clone_size: few; v_call: TRBV4-1; d_call: TRBD2; cdr3_aa: CASSQDTSGPYEQYF; cdr3_nt: TGCGCCAGCAGCCAAGATACTAGCGGGCCGTACGAGCAGTACTTC
j_call: TRBJ2-6; clone_size: .; v_call: TRBV19; d_call: .; cdr3_aa: CASSWGLWTSGANVLTF; cdr3_nt: TGTGCCAGTAGTTGGGGACTTTGGACCTCTGGGGCCAACGTCCTGACTTTC
j_call: TRBJ2-3; clone_size: .; v_call: TRBV4-3; d_call: .; cdr3_aa: CASSQDRYSAQYF; cdr3_nt: TGCGCCAGCAGCCAAGATCGTTATTCGGCGCAGTATTTT
j_call: TRBJ2-1; clone_size: few; v_call: TRBV28; d_call: TRBD1; cdr3_aa: CASSLGQGLSYNEQFF; cdr3_nt: TGTGCCAGCAGTTTAGGACAGGGTCTCTCCTACAATGAGCAGTTCTTC
j_call: TRBJ2-5; clone_size: .; v_call: TRBV7-2; d_call: TRBD2; cdr3_aa: CASSLISGGRSETQYF; cdr3_nt: TGTGCCAGCAGCTTAATTAGCGGGGGCCGGTCTGAGACCCAGTACTTC
j_call: TRBJ1-2; clone_size: few; v_call: TRBV28; d_call: TRBD1; cdr3_aa: CATSRQGRNGYTF; cdr3_nt: TGTGCCACTTCTAGACAGGGGAGGAATGGCTACACCTTC
j_call: TRBJ2-1; clone_size: .; v_call: TRBV7-9; d_call: .; cdr3_aa: CASSSGLKYNEQFF; cdr3_nt: TGTGCCAGCAGCTCAGGACTGAAATACAATGAGCAGTTCTTC
j_call: TRBJ2-5; clone_size: medium-sized; v_call: TRBV14; d_call: .; cdr3_aa: CASSQLTLGAQYF; cdr3_nt: TGTGCCAGCAGCCAACTAACCTTAGGGGCCCAGTACTTC
j_call: TRBJ1-1; clone_size: few; v_call: TRBV10-2; d_call: .; cdr3_aa: CASSEGGGTEAFF; cdr3_nt: TGCGCCAGCAGTGAGGGTGGGGGGACTGAAGCTTTCTTT
j_call: TRBJ1-2; clone_size: .; v_call: TRBV4-1; d_call: .; cdr3_aa: CASSQAGDYGYTF; cdr3_nt: TGCGCCAGCAGCCAAGCGGGAGACTATGGCTACACCTTC
j_call: TRBJ1-1; clone_size: few; v_call: TRBV9; d_call: TRBD1; cdr3_aa: CASSVRGQDTEAFF; cdr3_nt: TGTGCCAGCAGCGTAAGGGGGCAGGACACTGAAGCTTTCTTT
j_call: TRBJ1-6; clone_size: .; v_call: TRBV30; d_call: TRBD1; cdr3_aa: CAWSWTGGSYNSPLHF; cdr3_nt: TGTGCCTGGAGTTGGACAGGGGGCTCCTATAATTCACCCCTCCACTTT
j_call: TRBJ1-1; clone_size: .; v_call: TRBV6-5; d_call: TRBD1; cdr3_aa: CASGETGDAQPEAFF; cdr3_nt: TGTGCCAGCGGGGAGACAGGGGACGCTCAACCCGAAGCTTTCTTT
j_call: TRBJ2-1; clone_size: .; v_call: TRBV14; d_call: .; cdr3_aa: CASSPQPYNEQFF; cdr3_nt: TGTGCCAGCAGCCCACAGCCTTACAATGAGCAGTTCTTC
j_call: TRBJ1-3; clone_size: .; v_call: TRBV20-1; d_call: .; cdr3_aa: CSASIPGAGNTIYF; cdr3_nt: TGCAGTGCTAGTATTCCGGGGGCTGGAAACACCATATATTTT
j_call: TRBJ1-1; clone_size: .; v_call: TRBV5-1; d_call: .; cdr3_aa: CASSSGYRATEAFF; cdr3_nt: TGCGCCAGCAGCTCAGGGTATCGGGCCACTGAAGCTTTCTTT
j_call: TRBJ2-3; clone_size: few; v_call: TRBV4-1; d_call: TRBD2; cdr3_aa: CASSLGTIAADTQYF; cdr3_nt: TGCGCCAGCAGCCTAGGGACTATAGCTGCAGATACGCAGTATTTT
j_call: TRBJ2-1; clone_size: .; v_call: TRBV7-2; d_call: .; cdr3_aa: CASRPTNYNEQFF; cdr3_nt: TGTGCCAGCAGGCCGACAAACTACAATGAGCAGTTCTTC
j_call: TRBJ1-1; clone_size: .; v_call: TRBV4-1; d_call: TRBD1; cdr3_aa: CASSQVRDRAFRNTEAFF; cdr3_nt: TGCGCCAGCAGCCAAGTCCGGGACAGGGCTTTTCGGAACACTGAAGCTTTCTTT
j_call: TRBJ2-1; clone_size: .; v_call: TRBV7-2; d_call: TRBD2; cdr3_aa: CASSFTSGYYNEQFF; cdr3_nt: TGTGCCAGCAGCTTCACTAGCGGGTATTACAATGAGCAGTTCTTC
j_call: TRBJ2-1; clone_size: .; v_call: TRBV9; d_call: TRBD1; cdr3_aa: CASSGSWTGGNEQFF; cdr3_nt: TGTGCCAGCAGCGGCAGTTGGACAGGGGGCAATGAGCAGTTCTTC
j_call: TRBJ2-1; clone_size: .; v_call: TRBV15; d_call: TRBD2; cdr3_aa: CATSTAGGRYNEQFF; cdr3_nt: TGTGCCACCAGTACAGCGGGAGGGAGGTACAATGAGCAGTTCTTC
j_call: TRBJ1-5; clone_size: .; v_call: TRBV23-1; d_call: TRBD1; cdr3_aa: CASSQNRGSQPQHF; cdr3_nt: TGCGCCAGCAGTCAAAACAGGGGGAGTCAGCCCCAGCATTTT
j_call: TRBJ2-3; clone_size: .; v_call: TRBV5-1; d_call: .; cdr3_aa: CASSLVTAHTDTQYF; cdr3_nt: TGCGCCAGCAGCTTGGTTACAGCTCACACAGATACGCAGTATTTT
j_call: TRBJ1-4; clone_size: once; v_call: TRBV6-1; d_call: .; cdr3_aa: CASSEGWGHNNEKLFF; cdr3_nt: TGTGCCAGCAGTGAAGGGTGGGGGCATAATAATGAAAAACTGTTTTTT
j_call: TRBJ2-3; clone_size: once; v_call: TRBV28; d_call: TRBD1; cdr3_aa: CASRDRVTDTQYF; cdr3_nt: TGTGCCAGCAGGGACAGGGTGACAGATACGCAGTATTTT
j_call: TRBJ2-1; clone_size: medium-sized; v_call: TRBV4-3; d_call: .; cdr3_aa: CASSLRGGEVDEQFF; cdr3_nt: TGCGCCAGCAGCCTAAGAGGAGGGGAGGTCGATGAGCAGTTCTTC
j_call: TRBJ2-1; clone_size: .; v_call: TRBV18; d_call: TRBD2; cdr3_aa: CASSSSPAGAYNEQFF; cdr3_nt: TGTGCCAGCTCCTCGTCCCCAGCGGGAGCCTACAATGAGCAGTTCTTC
j_call: TRBJ1-2; clone_size: .; v_call: TRBV19; d_call: .; cdr3_aa: CASGPGYGYTF; cdr3_nt: TGTGCCAGTGGTCCGGGGTATGGCTACACCTTC
j_call: TRBJ2-7; clone_size: .; v_call: TRBV7-2; d_call: .; cdr3_aa: CASSLEWLHRSSYEQYF; cdr3_nt: TGTGCCAGCAGCTTAGAGTGGCTACATAGGAGCTCCTACGAGCAGTACTTC
j_call: TRBJ2-3; clone_size: .; v_call: TRBV4-1; d_call: .; cdr3_aa: CASSPRQGSTDTQYF; cdr3_nt: TGCGCCAGCAGCCCCCGGCAGGGGTCGACAGATACGCAGTATTTT
j_call: TRBJ1-1; clone_size: .; v_call: TRBV5-4; d_call: TRBD1; cdr3_aa: CASSLADRGGTEAFF; cdr3_nt: TGTGCCAGCAGCTTGGCCGACAGGGGGGGAACTGAAGCTTTCTTT
j_call: TRBJ2-1; clone_size: .; v_call: TRBV9; d_call: .; cdr3_aa: CASSVPYENEQFF; cdr3_nt: TGTGCCAGCAGCGTCCCATACGAGAATGAGCAGTTCTTC
j_call: TRBJ2-4; clone_size: .; v_call: TRBV6-6; d_call: .; cdr3_aa: CASSYGDRSNIQYF; cdr3_nt: TGTGCCAGCAGTTACGGAGACAGATCAAACATTCAGTACTTC
j_call: TRBJ2-2; clone_size: .; v_call: TRBV19; d_call: TRBD1; cdr3_aa: CASSILGGNTGELFF; cdr3_nt: TGTGCCAGTAGTATTTTAGGGGGCAACACCGGGGAGCTGTTTTTT
j_call: TRBJ2-1; clone_size: few; v_call: TRBV4-3; d_call: .; cdr3_aa: CASSQETYNEQFF; cdr3_nt: TGCGCCAGCAGCCAAGAGACTTACAATGAGCAGTTCTTC
j_call: TRBJ1-4; clone_size: .; v_call: TRBV19; d_call: TRBD1; cdr3_aa: CASTQGAGEKLFF; cdr3_nt: TGTGCCAGTACCCAGGGGGCTGGTGAAAAACTGTTTTTT
j_call: TRBJ1-6; clone_size: .; v_call: TRBV7-2; d_call: .; cdr3_aa: CASSWRTASSYNSPLHF; cdr3_nt: TGTGCCAGCAGCTGGAGGACGGCAAGCTCCTATAATTCACCCCTCCACTTT
j_call: TRBJ1-2; clone_size: few; v_call: TRBV5-4; d_call: .; cdr3_aa: CASSLTGYGYTF; cdr3_nt: TGTGCCAGCAGCTTAACTGGCTATGGCTACACCTTC
j_call: TRBJ1-5; clone_size: .; v_call: TRBV28; d_call: TRBD1; cdr3_aa: CASRTEQGPSNQPQHF; cdr3_nt: TGTGCCAGCAGGACCGAACAGGGGCCTAGCAATCAGCCCCAGCATTTT
j_call: TRBJ1-5; clone_size: few; v_call: TRBV19; d_call: .; cdr3_aa: CASSSRIFPGGHQPQHF; cdr3_nt: TGTGCCAGTAGTTCTCGTATATTCCCCGGGGGTCATCAGCCCCAGCATTTT
j_call: TRBJ2-3; clone_size: .; v_call: TRBV10-3; d_call: TRBD2; cdr3_aa: CATGRDAQYF; cdr3_nt: TGTGCCACAGGGAGGGATGCGCAGTATTTT
j_call: TRBJ1-1; clone_size: .; v_call: TRBV16; d_call: TRBD1; cdr3_aa: CASSQSQGAGTEAFF; cdr3_nt: TGTGCCAGCAGCCAATCACAGGGGGCGGGCACTGAAGCTTTCTTT